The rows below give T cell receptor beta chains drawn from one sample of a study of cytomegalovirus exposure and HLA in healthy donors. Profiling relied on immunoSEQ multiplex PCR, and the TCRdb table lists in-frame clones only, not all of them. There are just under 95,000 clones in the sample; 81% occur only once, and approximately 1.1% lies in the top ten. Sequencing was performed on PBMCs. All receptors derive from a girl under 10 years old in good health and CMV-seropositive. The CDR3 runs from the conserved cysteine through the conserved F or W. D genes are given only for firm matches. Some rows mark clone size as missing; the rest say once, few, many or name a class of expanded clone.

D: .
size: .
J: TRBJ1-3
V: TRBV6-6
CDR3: CASTTGGQSGNTIYF
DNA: TGTGCCAGCACCACGGGGGGTCAGAGTGGAAACACCATATATTTT

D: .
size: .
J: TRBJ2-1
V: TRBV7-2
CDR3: CASSFGLNHEQFF
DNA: TGTGCCAGCAGCTTCGGACTGAACCATGAGCAGTTCTTC

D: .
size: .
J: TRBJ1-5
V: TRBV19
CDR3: CASSSGAGSNQPQHF
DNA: TGTGCCAGTAGTAGCGGGGCGGGTTCCAATCAGCCCCAGCATTTT

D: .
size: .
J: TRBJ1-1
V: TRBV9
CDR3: CASRGQLNTEAFF
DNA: TGTGCCAGCAGAGGACAGTTGAACACTGAAGCTTTCTTT

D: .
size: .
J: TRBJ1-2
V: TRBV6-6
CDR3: CASSYEASGYGYTF
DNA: TGTGCCAGCAGTTACGAGGCCAGTGGCTATGGCTACACCTTC

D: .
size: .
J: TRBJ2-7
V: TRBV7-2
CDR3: CASSLLSGAMSSYEQYF
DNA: TGTGCCAGCAGCTTACTGTCAGGGGCTATGAGCTCCTACGAGCAGTACTTC

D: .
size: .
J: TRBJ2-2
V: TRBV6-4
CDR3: CASSDSTNTGELFF
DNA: TGTGCCAGCAGTGACTCTACGAACACCGGGGAGCTGTTTTTT

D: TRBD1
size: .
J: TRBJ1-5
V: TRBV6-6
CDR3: CASSSIQGTSNQPQHF
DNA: TGTGCCAGCAGCTCCATACAGGGGACCAGCAATCAGCCCCAGCATTTT

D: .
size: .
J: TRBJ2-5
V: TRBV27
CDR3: CASSFRETQYF
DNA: TGTGCCAGCAGTTTTCGGGAGACCCAGTACTTC

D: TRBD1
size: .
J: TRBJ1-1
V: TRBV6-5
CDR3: CATRTGGIPEAFF
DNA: TGTGCCACAAGGACAGGGGGCATTCCTGAAGCTTTCTTT

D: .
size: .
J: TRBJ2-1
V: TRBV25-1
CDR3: CASGHLRDTFYNEQFF
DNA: TGTGCCAGCGGCCACCTCCGGGACACCTTCTACAATGAGCAGTTCTTC

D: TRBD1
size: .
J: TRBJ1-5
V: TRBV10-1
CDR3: CASEDRGIQPQHF
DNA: TGCGCCAGCGAGGACAGGGGGATTCAGCCCCAGCATTTT

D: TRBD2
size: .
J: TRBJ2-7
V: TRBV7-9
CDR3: CASSSGGVYEQYF
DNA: TGTGCCAGCAGCTCGGGGGGGGTCTACGAGCAGTACTTC

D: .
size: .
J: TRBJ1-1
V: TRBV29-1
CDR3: CSSQVNMNTEAFF
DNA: TGCAGCTCACAGGTGAACATGAACACTGAAGCTTTCTTT

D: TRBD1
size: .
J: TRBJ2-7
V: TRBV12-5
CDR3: CASGPGQGLDEQYF
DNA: TGTGCTAGTGGGCCGGGACAGGGACTCGACGAGCAGTACTTC

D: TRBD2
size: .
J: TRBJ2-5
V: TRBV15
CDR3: CATAEGREETQYF
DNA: TGTGCCACCGCTGAAGGGAGGGAAGAGACCCAGTACTTC

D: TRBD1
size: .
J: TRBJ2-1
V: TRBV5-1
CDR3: CASGGTGHRGEQFF
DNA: TGCGCCAGCGGGGGGACAGGGCACCGCGGCGAGCAGTTCTTC

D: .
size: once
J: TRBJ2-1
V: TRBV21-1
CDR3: CASSNGTLSSYNEQFF
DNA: TGTGCCAGCAGCAATGGGACTTTAAGCTCCTACAATGAGCAGTTCTTC

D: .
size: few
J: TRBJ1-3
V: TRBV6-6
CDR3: CASMNRAGNTIYF
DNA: TGTGCCAGCATGAACAGGGCGGGAAACACCATATATTTT

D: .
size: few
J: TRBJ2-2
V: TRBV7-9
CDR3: CASSKEAGVVGELFF
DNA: TGTGCCAGCAGCAAAGAAGCGGGTGTCGTCGGGGAGCTGTTTTTT

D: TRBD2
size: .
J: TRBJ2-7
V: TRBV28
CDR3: CASRTSYQPPYEQYF
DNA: TGTGCCAGCAGGACTAGCTACCAACCTCCCTACGAGCAGTACTTC

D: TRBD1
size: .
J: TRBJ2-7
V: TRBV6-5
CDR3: CASSGGGTGLDEQYF
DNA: TGTGCCAGCTCGGGAGGCGGGACAGGGTTAGACGAGCAGTACTTC

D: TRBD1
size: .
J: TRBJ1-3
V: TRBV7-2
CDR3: CAKRFSPGQGDTIYF
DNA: TGTGCCAAGCGGTTTTCGCCGGGACAGGGGGACACCATATATTTT

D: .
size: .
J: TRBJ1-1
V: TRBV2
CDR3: CASRLGTAEAFF
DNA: TGTGCCAGCCGTTTAGGGACTGCTGAAGCTTTCTTT

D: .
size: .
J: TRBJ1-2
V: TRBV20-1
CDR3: CSARSGYTF
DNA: TGCAGTGCTAGGTCGGGCTACACCTTC

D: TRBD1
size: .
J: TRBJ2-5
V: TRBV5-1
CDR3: CASNENLLPGQGSRGDQETQYF
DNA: TGCGCCAGCAACGAGAACCTACTACCGGGACAGGGTTCTCGCGGTGACCAAGAGACCCAGTACTTC

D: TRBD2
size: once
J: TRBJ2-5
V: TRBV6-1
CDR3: CASSGLAGGDFQETQYF
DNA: TGTGCCAGCAGTGGACTAGCGGGAGGAGATTTTCAAGAGACCCAGTACTTC

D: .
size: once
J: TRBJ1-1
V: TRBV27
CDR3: CASSPRGGGTEAFF
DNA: TGTGCCAGCAGTCCCCGTGGGGGGGGGACTGAAGCTTTCTTT

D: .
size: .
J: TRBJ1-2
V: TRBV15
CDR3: CATSRDRLTVYGYTF
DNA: TGTGCCACCAGCAGAGATCGTCTAACAGTTTATGGCTACACCTTC

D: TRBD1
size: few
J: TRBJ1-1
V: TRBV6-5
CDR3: CASTRDRVGTEAFF
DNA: TGTGCCAGCACCCGAGACAGGGTGGGCACTGAAGCTTTCTTT

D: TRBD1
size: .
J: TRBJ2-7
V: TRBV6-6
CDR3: CASSRSGQTYEQYF
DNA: TGTGCCAGCAGTAGGTCGGGACAGACCTACGAGCAGTACTTC

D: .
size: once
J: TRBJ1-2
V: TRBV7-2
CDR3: CASSPGAEYGYTF
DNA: TGTGCCAGCAGCCCAGGGGCGGAATATGGCTACACCTTC

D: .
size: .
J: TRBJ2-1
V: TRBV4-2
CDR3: CASSRSVNEQFF
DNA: TGTGCCAGCAGCCGGAGTGTAAATGAGCAGTTCTTC

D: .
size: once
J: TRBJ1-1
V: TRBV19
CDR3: CASSPTGFGAFF
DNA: TGTGCCAGTAGCCCTACCGGTTTCGGGGCTTTCTTT

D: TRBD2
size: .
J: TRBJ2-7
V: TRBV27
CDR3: CASSPGLAGEQYF
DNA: TGTGCCAGCAGTCCGGGACTAGCGGGAGAGCAGTACTTC

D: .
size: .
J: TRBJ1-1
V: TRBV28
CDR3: CASSLRGVAEAFF
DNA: TGTGCCAGCAGCCTTCGGGGGGTCGCTGAAGCTTTCTTT

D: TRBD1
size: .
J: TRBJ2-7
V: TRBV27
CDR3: CASSSHGTGYEQYF
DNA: TGTGCCAGCAGTTCCCATGGGACAGGCTACGAGCAGTACTTC

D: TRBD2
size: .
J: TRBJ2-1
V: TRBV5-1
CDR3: CASSISRTSGTDEQFF
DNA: TGCGCCAGCAGCATTAGCCGGACTAGCGGGACAGATGAGCAGTTCTTC

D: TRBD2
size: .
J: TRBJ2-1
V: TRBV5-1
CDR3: CASSLNLAGGPGNEQFF
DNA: TGCGCCAGCAGCTTGAACCTAGCGGGAGGGCCCGGGAATGAGCAGTTCTTC

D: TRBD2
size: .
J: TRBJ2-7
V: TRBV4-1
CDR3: CASSQVIRGRPHEQYF
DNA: TGCGCCAGCAGCCAAGTGATTCGCGGGAGACCCCACGAGCAGTACTTC

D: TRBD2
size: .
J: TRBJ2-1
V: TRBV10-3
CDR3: CAIRYTLAVKSSSYNEQFF
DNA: TGTGCCATCAGATACACCCTAGCGGTTAAAAGTAGCTCCTACAATGAGCAGTTCTTC

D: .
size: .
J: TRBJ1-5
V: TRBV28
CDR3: CASSLMGRKSLSNQPQHF
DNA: TGTGCCAGCAGTCTCATGGGGAGGAAGTCTCTTAGCAATCAGCCCCAGCATTTT

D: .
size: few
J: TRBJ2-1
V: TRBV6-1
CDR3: CASSGSGLSSYNEQFF
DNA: TGTGCCAGCAGTGGTTCAGGACTGAGCTCCTACAATGAGCAGTTCTTC

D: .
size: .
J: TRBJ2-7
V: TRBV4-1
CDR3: CASSQVGDRGAGGPYEQYF
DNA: TGCGCCAGCAGCCAAGTCGGGGACAGGGGAGCGGGAGGACCCTACGAGCAGTACTTC

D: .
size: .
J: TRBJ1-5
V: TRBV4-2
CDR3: CASSQGGQPGQPQHF
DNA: TGTGCCAGCAGCCAAGGAGGACAGCCAGGTCAGCCCCAGCATTTT